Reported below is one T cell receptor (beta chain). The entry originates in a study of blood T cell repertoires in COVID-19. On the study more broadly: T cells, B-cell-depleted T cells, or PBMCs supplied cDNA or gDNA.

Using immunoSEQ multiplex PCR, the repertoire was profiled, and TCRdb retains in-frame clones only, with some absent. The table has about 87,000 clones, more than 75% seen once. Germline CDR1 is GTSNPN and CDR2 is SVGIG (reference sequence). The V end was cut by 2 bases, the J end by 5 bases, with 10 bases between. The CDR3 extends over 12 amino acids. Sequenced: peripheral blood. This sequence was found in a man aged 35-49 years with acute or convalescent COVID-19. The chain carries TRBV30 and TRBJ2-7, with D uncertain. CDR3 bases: TGTGCCTGGAGTCTCACAGCTAACGAGCAGTACTTC. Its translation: CAWSLTANEQYF.